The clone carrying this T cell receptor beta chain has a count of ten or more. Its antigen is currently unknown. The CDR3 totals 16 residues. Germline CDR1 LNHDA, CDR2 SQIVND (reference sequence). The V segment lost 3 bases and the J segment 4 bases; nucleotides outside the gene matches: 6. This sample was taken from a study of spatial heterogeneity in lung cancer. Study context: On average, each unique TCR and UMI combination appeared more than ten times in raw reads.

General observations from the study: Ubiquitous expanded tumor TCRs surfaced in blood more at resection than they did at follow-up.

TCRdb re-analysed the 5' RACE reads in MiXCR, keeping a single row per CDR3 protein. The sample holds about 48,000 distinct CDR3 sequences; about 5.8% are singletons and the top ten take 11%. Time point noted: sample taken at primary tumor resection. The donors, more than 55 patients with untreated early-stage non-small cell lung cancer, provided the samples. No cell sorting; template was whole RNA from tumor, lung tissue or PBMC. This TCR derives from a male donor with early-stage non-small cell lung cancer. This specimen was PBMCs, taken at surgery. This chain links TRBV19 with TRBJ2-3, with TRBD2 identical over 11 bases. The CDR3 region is CASSMELAGGADTQYF. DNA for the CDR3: TGTGCCAGTAGTATGGAGCTAGCGGGAGGAGCAGATACGCAGTATTTT.